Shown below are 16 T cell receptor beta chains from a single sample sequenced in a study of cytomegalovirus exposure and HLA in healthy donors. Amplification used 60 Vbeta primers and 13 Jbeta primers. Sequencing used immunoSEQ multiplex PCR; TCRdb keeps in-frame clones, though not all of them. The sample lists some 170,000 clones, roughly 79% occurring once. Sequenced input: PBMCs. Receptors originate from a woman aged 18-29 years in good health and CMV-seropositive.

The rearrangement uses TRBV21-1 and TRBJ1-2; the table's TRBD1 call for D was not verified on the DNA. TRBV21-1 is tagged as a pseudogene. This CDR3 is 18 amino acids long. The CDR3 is CASSKGQGQATYGDGYTF. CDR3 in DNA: TGTGCCAGCAGCAAGGGGCAGGGACAGGCTACCTATGGGGATGGCTACACCTTC.

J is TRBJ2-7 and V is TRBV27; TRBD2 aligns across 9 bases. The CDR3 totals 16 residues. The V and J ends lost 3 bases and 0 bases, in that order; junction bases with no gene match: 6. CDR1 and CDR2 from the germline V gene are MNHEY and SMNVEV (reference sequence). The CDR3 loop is CASSFSQREVSYEQYF. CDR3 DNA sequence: TGTGCCAGCAGTTTTTCTCAGCGGGAGGTCTCCTACGAGCAGTACTTC.

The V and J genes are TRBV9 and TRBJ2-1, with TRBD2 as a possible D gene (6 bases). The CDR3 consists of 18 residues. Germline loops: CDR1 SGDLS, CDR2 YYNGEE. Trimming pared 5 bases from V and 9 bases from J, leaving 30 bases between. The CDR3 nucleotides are TGTGCCAGCAGTGGTCCACGTGGCGGGGCCCAACAAAACAGTGAGCAGTTCTTC. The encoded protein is CASSGPRGGAQQNSEQFF.

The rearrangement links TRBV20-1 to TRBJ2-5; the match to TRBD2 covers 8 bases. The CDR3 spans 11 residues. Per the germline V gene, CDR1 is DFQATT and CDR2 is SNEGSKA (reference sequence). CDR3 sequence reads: CRPGGWETQYF. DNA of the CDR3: TGCAGACCGGGAGGGTGGGAGACCCAGTACTTC.

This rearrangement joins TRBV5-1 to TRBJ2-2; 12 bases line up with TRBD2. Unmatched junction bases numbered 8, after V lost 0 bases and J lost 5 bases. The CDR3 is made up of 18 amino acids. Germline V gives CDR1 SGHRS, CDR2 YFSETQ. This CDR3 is CASSLEGTSGYGTGELFF. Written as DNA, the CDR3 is TGCGCCAGCAGCTTGGAAGGGACTAGCGGGTATGGTACCGGGGAGCTGTTTTTT.

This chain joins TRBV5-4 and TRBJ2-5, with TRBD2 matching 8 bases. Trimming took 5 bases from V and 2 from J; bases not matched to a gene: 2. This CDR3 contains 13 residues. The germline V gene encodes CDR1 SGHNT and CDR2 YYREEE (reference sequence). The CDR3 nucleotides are TGTGCCAGCAGTCGCGGGGGGCAAGAGACCCAGTACTTC. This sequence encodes CASSRGGQETQYF.

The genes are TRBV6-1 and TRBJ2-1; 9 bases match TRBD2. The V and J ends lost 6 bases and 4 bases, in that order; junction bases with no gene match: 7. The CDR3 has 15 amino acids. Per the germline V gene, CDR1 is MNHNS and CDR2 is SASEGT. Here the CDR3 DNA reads TGTGCCAGCAGCTCTAGCGGGGAGCCGTACAATGAGCAGTTCTTC. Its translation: CASSSSGEPYNEQFF.

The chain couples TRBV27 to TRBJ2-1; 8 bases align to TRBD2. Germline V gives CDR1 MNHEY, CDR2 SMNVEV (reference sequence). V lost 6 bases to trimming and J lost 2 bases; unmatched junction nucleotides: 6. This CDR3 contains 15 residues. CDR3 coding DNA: TGTGCCAGCAGCGGAAGCGGGGGTCCCTACAATGAGCAGTTCTTC. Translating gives CASSGSGGPYNEQFF.

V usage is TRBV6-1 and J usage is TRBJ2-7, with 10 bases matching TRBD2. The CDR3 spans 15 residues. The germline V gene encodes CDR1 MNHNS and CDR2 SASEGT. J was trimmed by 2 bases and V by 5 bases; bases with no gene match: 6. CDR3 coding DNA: TGTGCCAGCAGTACTAGCGGGGTCCCCCCCTACGAGCAGTACTTC. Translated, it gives CASSTSGVPPYEQYF.

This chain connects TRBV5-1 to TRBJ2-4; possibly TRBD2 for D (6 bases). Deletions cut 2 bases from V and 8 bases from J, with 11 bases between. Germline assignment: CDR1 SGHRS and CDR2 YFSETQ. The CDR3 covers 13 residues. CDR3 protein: CASSFIGEDIQYF. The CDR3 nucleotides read TGCGCCAGCAGCTTTATCGGGGAGGACATTCAGTACTTC.

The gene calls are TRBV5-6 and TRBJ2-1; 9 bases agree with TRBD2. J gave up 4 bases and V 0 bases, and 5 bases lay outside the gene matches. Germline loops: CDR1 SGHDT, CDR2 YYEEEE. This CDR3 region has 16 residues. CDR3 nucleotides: TGTGCCAGCAGCTTGGATCCCAGCGGGGGGTACAATGAGCAGTTCTTC. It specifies CASSLDPSGGYNEQFF.

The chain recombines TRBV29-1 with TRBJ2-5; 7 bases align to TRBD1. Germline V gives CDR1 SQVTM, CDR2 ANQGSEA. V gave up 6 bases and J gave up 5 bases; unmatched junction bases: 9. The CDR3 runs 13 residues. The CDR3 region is CSVGQAWGETQYF. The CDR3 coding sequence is TGCAGCGTCGGACAGGCATGGGGGGAGACCCAGTACTTC.

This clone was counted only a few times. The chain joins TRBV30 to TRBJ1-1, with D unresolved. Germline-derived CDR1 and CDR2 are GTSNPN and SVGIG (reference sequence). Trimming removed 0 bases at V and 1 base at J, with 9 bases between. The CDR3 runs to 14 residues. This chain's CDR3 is CAWSVLRWNTEAFF. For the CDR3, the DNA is TGTGCCTGGAGTGTACTCCGTTGGAACACTGAAGCTTTCTTT.

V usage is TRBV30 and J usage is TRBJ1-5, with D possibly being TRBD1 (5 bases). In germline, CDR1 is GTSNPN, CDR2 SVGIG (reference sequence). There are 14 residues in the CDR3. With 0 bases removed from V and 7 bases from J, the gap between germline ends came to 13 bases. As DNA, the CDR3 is TGTGCCTGGAGTGTGGGCAGGGTCCTACAGCCCCAGCATTTT. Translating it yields CAWSVGRVLQPQHF.

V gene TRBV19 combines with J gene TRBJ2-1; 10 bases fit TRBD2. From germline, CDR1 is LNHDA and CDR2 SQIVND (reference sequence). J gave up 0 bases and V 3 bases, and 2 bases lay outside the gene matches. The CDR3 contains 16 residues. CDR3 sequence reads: CASSMLAGGSYNEQFF. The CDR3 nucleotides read TGTGCCAGTAGTATGTTAGCGGGGGGCTCCTACAATGAGCAGTTCTTC.

Here the CDR3 reads CASRSGDISYNEQFF. The CDR3 DNA reads as TGTGCCAGCAGGAGCGGGGATATCTCCTACAATGAGCAGTTCTTC. The chain carries TRBV2 and TRBJ2-1; 7 nucleotides match TRBD2. The length of the CDR3 is 15 residues. After removal of 6 bases from V and 0 bases from J, the junction contained 5 bases not matched to a gene. Germline CDR1 SNHLY, CDR2 FYNNEI.